Presented here are 26 T cell receptor beta chains from one specimen sequenced in a study of blood T cell repertoires in COVID-19. Only in-frame clones appear in the TCRdb table, and some are missing; sequencing was by immunoSEQ multiplex PCR. The table shows about 230,000 clones, with 65% to 85% occurring only once. Sample: peripheral blood. These receptors all stem from a man between 35 and 55 years old with acute or convalescent COVID-19.

CDR3 protein: CASSLDLAQETQYF. In nucleotides, the CDR3 is TGTGCCAGCAGCTTAGACCTAGCGCAAGAGACCCAGTACTTC. The gene calls are TRBV7-7 and TRBJ2-5, with D maybe TRBD2 (6 bases). Trimming removed 1 base at V and 2 bases at J, with 8 bases between. Per germline, CDR1 SSHAT and CDR2 FNYEAQ (reference sequence). This CDR3 is 14 amino acids long.

V usage is TRBV3-1 (or the pseudogene TRBV3-2) and J usage is TRBJ1-5, with D perhaps TRBD1 (6 bases). Germline lookup yields CDR1 LGHDT and CDR2 YNNKEL (reference sequence). Trimming shortened V by 4 bases and J by 7 bases, and 14 bases separated the two germline ends. The CDR3 covers 14 residues. This CDR3 is CASSLAQGSQPQHF. In nucleotides, the CDR3 is TGTGCCAGCAGCCTCGCACAGGGATCCCAGCCCCAGCATTTT.

The rearrangement joins TRBV5-4 to TRBJ2-4; 8 positions match TRBD1. The CDR3 has 13 amino acids. Germline trimming cut 3 bases from V and 5 bases from J; bases unmatched to any gene: 1. In germline, CDR1 is SGHNT, CDR2 YYREEE (reference sequence). In nucleotides, the CDR3 is TGTGCCAGCAGCTGGGACAGGCAAAACATTCAGTACTTC. It translates to CASSWDRQNIQYF.

J is TRBJ2-3 and V is TRBV19, with D tentatively TRBD2 (6 bases). Trimming removed 6 bases from V and 3 bases from J, with 10 bases in between. This CDR3 has 13 residues. CDR1 is LNHDA, CDR2 SQIVND, per germline (reference sequence). The CDR3 DNA reads as TGTGCCAGTAGCACGGGACTGACAGATACGCAGTATTTT. This sequence encodes CASSTGLTDTQYF.

CDR3 DNA: TGTGCCAGTAGTATCGAGCGACAGGGAGGGAACACCGGGGAGCTGTTTTTT. Translated: CASSIERQGGNTGELFF. The chain recombines TRBV19 with TRBJ2-2; possible D gene TRBD1, 7 bases. From germline, CDR1 is LNHDA and CDR2 SQIVND (reference sequence). Trimming removed 3 bases from V and 1 base from J, with 15 bases in between. The CDR3 has 17 residues.

The chain joins TRBV3-1 (or the pseudogene TRBV3-2) to TRBJ1-4, with D hard to call. Germline lookup yields CDR1 LGHDT and CDR2 YNNKEL (reference sequence). The CDR3 contains 14 residues. Trimming pared 3 bases from V and 7 bases from J, leaving 12 bases between. The CDR3, as DNA: TGTGCCAGCAGCCAGAACTTCAACGCTGAAAAACTGTTTTTT. Its translation: CASSQNFNAEKLFF.

This clone was detected a few times. The V call is TRBV5-8, the J call TRBJ1-2; 7 bases match TRBD1. Germline lookup yields CDR1 SGHTS and CDR2 YDEGEE. V was clipped by 4 bases and J by 4 bases; unmatched bases: 7. The CDR3 is 14 amino acids. The CDR3 region has the DNA TGTGCCAGCAGCGATAGACAGGGCCCCTATGGCTACACCTTC. This translates into CASSDRQGPYGYTF.

This CDR3 is CASSPGTGLRTDTQYF. CDR3 bases: TGTGCCAGCAGCCCCGGGACGGGACTCCGAACAGATACGCAGTATTTT. J is TRBJ2-3 and V is TRBV14, with a weak D call TRBD2 (6 bases). The germline gives CDR1 SGHDN, CDR2 FVKESK. Trimming removed 4 bases at V and 3 bases at J, with 17 bases between. The CDR3 contains 16 residues.

The chain couples TRBV11-2 to TRBJ1-5; D is unresolved. This CDR3 comprises 14 residues. The V end lost 0 bases, the J end lost 2 bases, and 5 bases lay between the germline ends. CDR1 and CDR2 from the germline V gene are SGHAT and FQNNGV. The CDR3 DNA reads as TGTGCCAGCAGCTTAGAGGGAGGCAATCAGCCCCAGCATTTT. Its protein product is CASSLEGGNQPQHF. Full variable domain (rest looked up from reference TRBV11-2 and TRBJ1-5): EAGVAQSPRYKIIEKRQSVAFWCNPISGHATLYWYQQILGQGPKLLIQFQNNGVVDDSQLPKDRFSAERLKGVDSTLKIQPAKLEDSAVYLCASSLEGGNQPQHFGDGTRLSIL.

There are a few counts of this clone. The rearrangement links TRBV4-2 to TRBJ2-5, with 9 bases fitting TRBD2. Germline values: CDR1 LGHNA, CDR2 YNFKEQ. The J segment lost 5 bases and the V segment lost 4 bases, leaving 11 bases of the junction unmatched. CDR3 length: 16 amino acids. The CDR3 coding sequence is TGTGCCAGCAGCCGATCTAGCGGGAATCATGGGGAGACCCAGTACTTC. The encoded protein is CASSRSSGNHGETQYF.

This chain uses TRBV2 with TRBJ2-5, with a possible D match to TRBD1 (6 bases). This CDR3 spans 14 amino acids. The V gene's germline CDR1 is SNHLY and CDR2 FYNNEI. Trimming took 4 bases from V and 3 from J, leaving 12 bases between them. In nucleotides, the CDR3 is TGTGCCAGCAGTGTTAACAGGGCTGAAGAGACCCAGTACTTC. Amino acids: CASSVNRAEETQYF. The variable domain in full, with the rest retrieved from reference TRBV2 and TRBJ2-5, is EPEVTQTPSHQVTQMGQEVILRCVPISNHLYFYWYRQILGQKVEFLVSFYNNEISEKSEIFDDQFSVERPDGSNFTLKIRSTKLEDSAMYFCASSVNRAEETQYFGPGTRLLVL.

The chain couples TRBV12-3 or TRBV12-4 to TRBJ1-2; 8 bases agree with TRBD1. There are 13 residues in the CDR3. V gave up 6 bases and J gave up 4 bases; unmatched junction bases: 4. The CDR3 sequence is CASSLQGAYGYTF. The CDR3 bases are TGTGCCAGCAGCCTTCAGGGGGCCTATGGCTACACCTTC.

V is TRBV3-1 (or the pseudogene TRBV3-2) and J is TRBJ2-3, with TRBD2 matching 8 bases. Losses at the gene ends were 0 bases for V and 3 bases for J; bases not matched to a gene: 8. The CDR3 is 17 residues long. Germline V lookup: CDR1 LGHDT, CDR2 YNNKEL (reference sequence). The CDR3 nucleotides are TGTGCCAGCAGCCAAGATCAGACGGGAGGGCCGACAGATACGCAGTATTTT. It specifies CASSQDQTGGPTDTQYF.

The chain is built from TRBV6-4 and TRBJ2-1; TRBD2 agrees at 14 bases. V gave up 5 bases and J gave up 1 base; unmatched junction bases: 4. Germline V gives CDR1 MRHNA, CDR2 SNTAGT. The CDR3 sequence is 17 residues long. The CDR3: CASSKTSGRGSYNEQFF. CDR3 bases: TGTGCCAGCAGTAAGACTAGCGGGAGGGGATCCTACAATGAGCAGTTCTTC.

The chain links TRBV29-1 to TRBJ2-7; D is perhaps TRBD2 (5 bases). Trimming took 3 bases from V and 3 from J, leaving 6 bases between them. CDR3 length: 11 amino acids. Germline assignment: CDR1 SQVTM and CDR2 ANQGSEA. The DNA for the CDR3 is TGCAGCGTTGAGGCGGGCTACGAGCAGTACTTC. Translating it yields CSVEAGYEQYF.

The chain has TRBV4-3 and TRBJ2-5; weak D call: TRBD1 (6 bases). The CDR3 is made up of 14 amino acids. V lost 0 bases to trimming and J lost 6 bases, with 11 bases between them. CDR1 and CDR2 (germline): LGHNA, YSLEER. This chain's CDR3 is CASSQDNRVKTQYF. The CDR3, as DNA: TGCGCCAGCAGCCAAGATAACAGGGTCAAGACCCAGTACTTC.

The rearrangement uses TRBV27 and TRBJ2-3, with 7 bases lining up with TRBD2. Per germline, CDR1 MNHEY and CDR2 SMNVEV (reference sequence). The V segment lost 2 bases and the J segment 3 bases; nucleotides outside the gene matches: 2. The CDR3 is made up of 14 amino acids. This CDR3 reads CASSLGRETDTQYF. In nucleotides, the CDR3 is TGTGCCAGCAGTTTAGGGAGGGAAACAGATACGCAGTATTTT.

The CDR3 loop reads CASSEWRSRGGGYTF. CDR3 DNA sequence: TGTGCCAGCAGTGAATGGAGGAGCAGGGGCGGCGGCTACACCTTC. The rearrangement links TRBV25-1 to TRBJ1-2; TRBD1 might be the D (6 bases). Germline V gene data show CDR1 as MGHDK and CDR2 as SYGVNS. V lost 1 base and J 8 bases, leaving 17 bases between the germline ends. The CDR3 extends over 15 amino acids.

This rearrangement joins TRBV7-2 to TRBJ1-5, with D maybe TRBD1 (6 bases). CDR3 length: 16 amino acids. V lost 1 base and J lost 3, with 13 bases in between. Germline CDR1 is SGHTA and CDR2 is FQGNSA. The CDR3 DNA is TGTGCCAGCAGCTTAGGACTACAGGGTTCCAATCAGCCCCAGCATTTT. Translated, it gives CASSLGLQGSNQPQHF.

Only one count was recorded for this clone. The chain employs TRBV5-6 and TRBJ1-4, with D tentatively TRBD1 (6 bases). The V gene lost 2 bases and the J gene lost 8 bases, with 16 bases spanning the gap. In germline, CDR1 is SGHDT, CDR2 YYEEEE. This CDR3 has 15 residues. CDR3 DNA: TGTGCCAGCAGCTTTACAGGGTCCTTAGGGGAAAAACTGTTTTTT. Translation gives CASSFTGSLGEKLFF.

J is TRBJ1-3 and V is TRBV18, with 8 bases identical to TRBD1. Germline V gene data show CDR1 as KGHSH and CDR2 as LQKENI. This CDR3 spans 16 amino acids. J gave up 0 bases and V 3 bases, and 4 bases lay outside the gene matches. CDR3 DNA: TGTGCCAGCTCACCCGCGGACAGGGCCTCTGGAAACACCATATATTTT. Translated: CASSPADRASGNTIYF. Variable domain in full (rest from reference TRBV18 and TRBJ1-3): NAGVMQNPRHLVRRRGQEARLRCSPMKGHSHVYWYRQLPEEGLKFMVYLQKENIIDESGMPKERFSAEFPKEGPSILRIQQVVRGDSAAYFCASSPADRASGNTIYFGEGSWLTVV.

This chain links TRBV7-8 with TRBJ2-7; unclear D gene. Germline CDR1 is SGHVS and CDR2 is FQNEAQ. This CDR3 is built from 19 residues. V was pared by 1 base and J by 0 bases, with 22 bases between. In DNA, the CDR3 is TGTGCCAGCAGCTTAGGAGTAACGGCGGTCCCCTTTTCCTCCTACGAGCAGTACTTC. Protein: CASSLGVTAVPFSSYEQYF.

The rearrangement uses TRBV28 and TRBJ1-5; 9 bases fit TRBD1. V gave up 1 base and J gave up 4 bases; unmatched junction bases: 2. The CDR3 contains 15 residues. Germline assignment: CDR1 MDHEN and CDR2 SYDVKM. The CDR3 reads CASSLLDRGNQPQHF. For the CDR3, the DNA is TGTGCCAGCAGTTTATTGGACAGGGGAAATCAGCCCCAGCATTTT. The full variable domain, with the rest looked up from reference TRBV28 and TRBJ1-5, is DVKVTQSSRYLVKRTGEKVFLECVQDMDHENMFWYRQDPGLGLRLIYFSYDVKMKEKGDIPEGYSVSREKKERFSLILESASTNQTSMYLCASSLLDRGNQPQHFGDGTRLSIL.

The chain employs TRBV5-1 and TRBJ2-1; perhaps TRBD2 as D (5 bases). Deletions cut 2 bases from V and 9 bases from J, with 12 bases between. The CDR3 is 13 residues long. Germline-derived CDR1 and CDR2 are SGHRS and YFSETQ. This CDR3 is CASSLPTIAEQFF. The CDR3 DNA reads as TGCGCCAGCAGCTTACCGACTATAGCTGAGCAGTTCTTC.

CDR3 sequence (DNA): TGTGCCAGCAGCTTATCCCCACGGGGGGAAGAGACCCAGTACTTC. It yields the protein CASSLSPRGEETQYF. The chain couples TRBV7-7 to TRBJ2-5, with 7 bases lining up with TRBD2. The CDR3 has 15 residues. V dropped 2 bases and J dropped 3; count of bases not matched to a gene: 6. Germline V lookup: CDR1 SSHAT, CDR2 FNYEAQ (reference sequence).

The chain recombines TRBV11-3 with TRBJ2-1; 9 nucleotides line up with TRBD1. J gave up 8 bases and V 5 bases, and 7 bases lay outside the gene matches. Germline V CDR1 and CDR2: SGHNT, YENEEA. The CDR3 contains 14 residues. CDR3 sequence reads: CASSPRTGVDEQFF. DNA of the CDR3: TGTGCCAGCAGCCCTCGGACAGGGGTCGATGAGCAGTTCTTC.